This T cell receptor beta chain was identified during a study of control samples from healthy donors and cancer patients. Produced via immunoSEQ multiplex PCR; TCRdb's table is partial and in-frame only. The sample shows 150,000 to 200,000 clones, 90% of them seen only once. In germline, CDR1 is MNHEY, CDR2 SVGAGI. The CDR3 covers 14 residues. The ends were cut back, 2 bases at V and 1 base at J, with 8 bases in the middle. The clonotype comes from a woman aged 45-60 years in good health. The J gene is TRBJ1-1, the V gene TRBV6-5; no reliable D call. Sequenced: blood. The CDR3 spells CASSYRVANTEAFF. CDR3 coding DNA: TGTGCCAGCAGTTACCGAGTGGCGAACACTGAAGCTTTCTTT.